Each of the 32 T cell receptor beta chains below was sequenced from the same sample in a study of a mutant IDH1 vaccine in newly diagnosed glioma. Profiled with immunoSEQ multiplex PCR; TCRdb holds only in-frame clones, not every one. This repertoire shows approximately 52,000 clones, less than 85% found once; its top ten account for over 4.5%. This sample's time point: week 47, end of study. In every dose of vaccine, 300 ug of mutant IDH1 20-mer peptide was given alongside topical imiquimod. Their antigen targets remain unknown. The source was PBMCs, collected from a glioma patient whose treatment included an IDH1 peptide vaccine. All receptors come from a woman aged 40 to 55 with glioma. Some clones in this sample may be carry-over from other donors' samples.

This clone occurred a few times. The chain has TRBV7-2 and TRBJ2-1; D remains unclear. The germline CDR1 and CDR2 sequences are SGHTA and FQGNSA. CDR3 length: 12 residues. Trimming took 6 bases from V and 7 from J, leaving 10 bases between them. The CDR3 DNA follows: TGTGCCAGCAGTCCTACAACAAATGAGCAGTTCTTC. It yields the protein CASSPTTNEQFF. Variable domain in full (rest from reference TRBV7-2 and TRBJ2-1): GAGVSQSPSNKVTEKGKDVELRCDPISGHTALYWYRQSLGQGLEFLIYFQGNSAPDKSGLPSDRFSAERTGGSVSTLTIQRTQQEDSAVYLCASSPTTNEQFFGPGTRLTVL.

This chain joins TRBV18 and TRBJ2-7, with 9 bases matching TRBD2. J was trimmed by 1 base and V by 2 bases; bases with no gene match: 3. Germline values: CDR1 KGHSH, CDR2 LQKENI. This CDR3 is built from 15 residues. The CDR3 nucleotides read TGTGCCAGCTCACCAACCGCGGGGGGGTCCTACGAGCAGTACTTC. This encodes CASSPTAGGSYEQYF.

This chain connects TRBV4-1 to TRBJ1-2, with D uncertain. In germline, CDR1 is MGHRA, CDR2 YSYEKL. Trimming took 0 bases from V and 12 from J, leaving 11 bases between them. The CDR3 runs 12 residues. CDR3 bases: TGCGCCAGCAGCCAAGAAGTCAGGAGAAACACCTTC. Protein: CASSQEVRRNTF.

This chain links TRBV7-9 with TRBJ1-1; D possibly corresponds to TRBD1 (5 bases). CDR1 is SEHNR and CDR2 is FQNEAQ in the germline V gene (reference sequence). The CDR3 sequence is 13 residues long. V was pared by 2 bases and J by 4 bases, with 8 bases between. This chain's CDR3 is CASSLQGFTEAFF. In DNA, the CDR3 is TGTGCCAGCAGCTTACAGGGTTTCACTGAAGCTTTCTTT.

The CDR3 DNA is TGCGCCAGCAGCTTGACTAGCCCCCGAGACGCCGGGGAGCTGTTTTTT. Protein sequence: CASSLTSPRDAGELFF. The chain has TRBV5-1 and TRBJ2-2; tentatively, D is TRBD2 (6 bases). Trimming cost V 1 base and J 6 bases, with 16 bases left between them. Germline CDR1 reads SGHRS; CDR2 reads YFSETQ. The length of the CDR3 is 16 residues.

The V gene is TRBV5-5, the J gene TRBJ2-7, with 9 bases matching TRBD1. Germline CDR1 SGHKS, CDR2 YYEKEE (reference sequence). The CDR3 length is 15 residues. The V gene end was trimmed by 0 bases and the J gene end by 5 bases; junction bases not matched to a gene: 6. CDR3 sequence: CASSLVGGTGNEQYF. DNA for the CDR3: TGTGCCAGCAGCTTGGTGGGGGGGACAGGGAACGAGCAGTACTTC.

This clone was seen more than once but under ten times. The rearrangement links TRBV5-1 to TRBJ1-2; a possible D gene is TRBD1 (5 bases). CDR1 is SGHRS, CDR2 YFSETQ, per germline. V shed 6 bases and J shed 5 bases, with 17 bases lying between them. The CDR3 contains 14 residues. The CDR3 DNA reads TGCGCCAGCACCGAAGGGGCAGGGACTTATGGCTACACCTTC. Its translation is CASTEGAGTYGYTF.

The CDR3 sequence: CASSLLTSGRVRETQYF. The CDR3 nucleotides read TGTGCCAGCAGCTTGCTGACTAGCGGGAGGGTCAGGGAGACCCAGTACTTC. The J gene is TRBJ2-5, the V gene TRBV5-6, with TRBD2 matching over 14 bases. Germline lookup yields CDR1 SGHDT and CDR2 YYEEEE. The J segment lost 5 bases and the V segment lost 1 base, leaving 7 bases of the junction unmatched. The CDR3 extends over 17 amino acids.

The chain recombines TRBV4-1 with TRBJ2-7, with D possibly TRBD1 on 6 matching bases. The CDR3 spans 14 residues. V gave up 3 bases and J gave up 2 bases, with 11 bases separating them. Germline CDR1 reads MGHRA; CDR2 reads YSYEKL. CDR3 region: CASSQGAPTYEQYF. The CDR3 nucleotides read TGCGCCAGCAGCCAGGGGGCACCTACCTACGAGCAGTACTTC.

The rearrangement joins TRBV9 to TRBJ2-2; the D is unclear. V was clipped by 3 bases and J by 3 bases, with 3 bases between them. The CDR3 is made up of 12 amino acids. Germline CDR1 and CDR2: SGDLS and YYNGEE. The CDR3 sequence is CASSGYTGELFF. Written as DNA, the CDR3 is TGTGCCAGCAGCGGGTACACCGGGGAGCTGTTTTTT.

The chain recombines TRBV11-2 with TRBJ1-2; D remains ambiguous. Between the trimmed V and J ends, which lost 5 bases and 4 bases, there was a span of 14 bases. The CDR3 has 14 residues. Per the germline V gene, CDR1 is SGHAT and CDR2 is FQNNGV. CDR3 DNA sequence: TGTGCCAGCAGCCCTGGACTCGGTGCCTATGGCTACACCTTC. This translates into CASSPGLGAYGYTF.

The chain combines TRBV5-1 with TRBJ1-1; perhaps TRBD1 as D (6 bases). Germline CDR1 and CDR2: SGHRS and YFSETQ. This CDR3 is 15 amino acids long. Trimming shortened V by 0 bases and J by 1 base, and 10 bases separated the two germline ends. In DNA form, the CDR3 reads TGCGCCAGCAGCTTGGCAAGGACAGCGAACACTGAAGCTTTCTTT. Translated: CASSLARTANTEAFF.

This clone has just a few counts. The V call is TRBV9, the J call TRBJ1-1; no clear D. V was trimmed by 0 bases and J by 4 bases, leaving 13 bases between them. The CDR3 length is 15 residues. Germline CDR1 is SGDLS and CDR2 is YYNGEE. CDR3 sequence (DNA): TGTGCCAGCAGCGTAGATCTGGGGTTGGCCACTGAAGCTTTCTTT. Translation gives CASSVDLGLATEAFF.

This clone was seen only a few times. Written as DNA, the CDR3 is TGTGCCAGCAGCTTAGTGGGGGGGGCTAATTCACCCCTCCACTTT. It yields the protein CASSLVGGANSPLHF. The rearrangement links TRBV7-9 to TRBJ1-6; possible D gene TRBD1, 6 bases. The CDR3 consists of 15 residues. In germline, CDR1 is SEHNR, CDR2 FQNEAQ (reference sequence). V was cut by 1 base and J by 6 bases, with 10 bases left in between.

This clone was detected a few times. V and J are TRBV4-3 and TRBJ2-4, with D possibly called TRBD1 or TRBD2 (5 bases each). The V end lost 1 base, the J end lost 3 bases, and 28 bases lay between the germline ends. From germline, CDR1 is LGHNA and CDR2 YSLEER. The CDR3 covers 21 residues. CDR3 DNA sequence: TGCGCCAGCAGCCAAGTTGGGGGTTTCGCGGGTTCTAGGTCGGACAAAAACATTCAGTACTTC. This translates into CASSQVGGFAGSRSDKNIQYF.

A few counts support this clone. V gene TRBV2 combines with J gene TRBJ1-5; TRBD1 aligns across 12 bases. Germline CDR1 SNHLY, CDR2 FYNNEI. CDR3 length equals 15 residues. The J segment lost 4 bases and the V segment lost 5 bases, leaving 3 bases of the junction unmatched. CDR3 nucleotide sequence: TGTGCCAGCAGTTTGGGACAGGGGGCGAATCAGCCCCAGCATTTT. Translation: CASSLGQGANQPQHF. Full variable domain (missing parts from reference TRBV2 and TRBJ1-5): EPEVTQTPSHQVTQMGQEVILRCVPISNHLYFYWYRQILGQKVEFLVSFYNNEISEKSEIFDDQFSVERPDGSNFTLKIRSTKLEDSAMYFCASSLGQGANQPQHFGDGTRLSIL.

This clone has a handful of counts. The chain carries TRBV7-8 and TRBJ1-1; tentatively, D is TRBD1 (5 bases). Trimming pared 5 bases from V and 4 bases from J, leaving 17 bases between. The CDR3 is made up of 15 amino acids. Germline CDR1 and CDR2: SGHVS and FQNEAQ. This CDR3 is CASSIGRGRVTEAFF. The CDR3 coding sequence is TGTGCCAGCAGCATTGGACGGGGGAGAGTCACTGAAGCTTTCTTT.

V gene TRBV10-2 combines with J gene TRBJ1-3; D is unclear. Trimming removed 3 bases at V and 0 bases at J, with 15 bases between. Germline loops: CDR1 WSHSY, CDR2 SAAADI. The CDR3 is 17 amino acids. CDR3 in DNA: TGCGCCAGCAGTGATCTTGGGAGAGTCCCCTCTGGAAACACCATATATTTT. This encodes CASSDLGRVPSGNTIYF.

The chain links TRBV2 to TRBJ2-7, with TRBD1 as a possible D gene (5 bases). Germline loops: CDR1 SNHLY, CDR2 FYNNEI. The CDR3 sequence is 14 residues long. V lost 5 bases, J lost 3 bases, and 14 bases lay in between. The CDR3 bases are TGTGCCAGCAGTATCAAGGGGAAAAGCTACGAGCAGTACTTC. Translation gives CASSIKGKSYEQYF.

This clone was observed a few times. Other DNA sequences of this sample code for an identical CDR3. The gene calls are TRBV11-2 and TRBJ1-1; D is unclear. Trimming left V 3 bases short and J 1 base short, with 6 bases between. In germline, CDR1 is SGHAT, CDR2 FQNNGV. The CDR3 totals 13 residues. CDR3 DNA sequence: TGTGCCAGCAGCTTGGACCCGAACACTGAAGCTTTCTTT. It is translated as CASSLDPNTEAFF.

The chain employs TRBV18 and TRBJ2-7; 8 nucleotides match TRBD1. The V segment lost 3 bases and the J segment 1 base; nucleotides outside the gene matches: 8. CDR1 is KGHSH, CDR2 LQKENI, per germline. The CDR3 covers 16 residues. The CDR3 loop is CASSPGDRWASYEQYF. In nucleotides, the CDR3 is TGTGCCAGCTCACCGGGGGACAGGTGGGCTTCCTACGAGCAGTACTTC.

The J gene is TRBJ1-5, the V gene TRBV6-5; 7 nucleotides match TRBD1. This CDR3 has 15 residues. The V and J ends lost 5 bases and 2 bases, in that order; junction bases with no gene match: 6. Germline V gene data show CDR1 as MNHEY and CDR2 as SVGAGI. CDR3 loop: CASSPGGNGNQPQHF. The CDR3 DNA is TGTGCCAGCAGTCCAGGGGGGAATGGCAATCAGCCCCAGCATTTT.

The rearrangement links TRBV19 to TRBJ1-5; 8 positions agree with TRBD1. Germline V gene sequence: CDR1 LNHDA, CDR2 SQIVND (reference sequence). J lost 5 bases, V lost 3 bases, and 6 bases had no gene match. CDR3 length: 15 amino acids. Here the CDR3 DNA reads TGTGCCAGTAGTATTGGCAGGGGGCCGGATCAGCCCCAGCATTTT. It codes for CASSIGRGPDQPQHF.

The genes are TRBV5-1 and TRBJ2-7; TRBD1 aligns across 7 bases. J lost 1 base, V lost 7 bases, and 2 bases had no gene match. The CDR3 sequence is 12 residues long. The germline V gene encodes CDR1 SGHRS and CDR2 YFSETQ. This CDR3 is CASGDSSYEQYF. The DNA of the CDR3 is TGCGCCAGCGGGGACAGTTCCTACGAGCAGTACTTC. The full variable domain, its missing parts supplied by reference TRBV5-1 and TRBJ2-7, is KAGVTQTPRYLIKTRGQQVTLSCSPISGHRSVSWYQQTPGQGLQFLFEYFSETQRNKGNFPGRFSGRQFSNSRSEMNVSTLELGDSALYLCASGDSSYEQYFGPGTRLTVT.

The chain is built from TRBV4-3 and TRBJ1-4; weak D call: TRBD1 (5 bases). Per the germline V gene, CDR1 is LGHNA and CDR2 is YSLEER. Trimming removed 4 bases at V and 6 bases at J, with 15 bases between. The CDR3 has 15 residues. The CDR3 DNA sequence: TGCGCCAGCAGCCGCGGGGCCTGGGGGGATGAAAAACTGTTTTTT. Encoded protein: CASSRGAWGDEKLFF.

The chain recombines TRBV7-9 with TRBJ2-1, with 16 bases that match TRBD2. With V trimmed by 5 bases and J by 8 bases, 9 bases remained unmatched. CDR3 size: 17 residues. The germline V gene has CDR1 SEHNR and CDR2 FQNEAQ (reference sequence). The CDR3 region is CASSLLGTSGGVDEQFF. As DNA, the CDR3 is TGTGCCAGCAGCCTCCTGGGGACTAGCGGGGGGGTCGATGAGCAGTTCTTC.

This chain uses TRBV5-1 with TRBJ1-5, with TRBD1 identical over 9 bases. From germline, CDR1 is SGHRS and CDR2 YFSETQ. There are 16 residues in the CDR3. V shed 0 bases, J shed 6 bases, and the junction held 7 bases outside the gene matches. The DNA of the CDR3 is TGCGCCAGCAGCTTGGACGGGACAGGGTACAGTCAGCCCCAGCATTTT. It encodes CASSLDGTGYSQPQHF.

The rearrangement uses TRBV7-2 and TRBJ2-7; D uncertain. The V end was cut by 5 bases, the J end by 2 bases, with 13 bases between. The CDR3 sequence is 14 residues long. The germline V gene has CDR1 SGHTA and CDR2 FQGNSA. The CDR3 region has the DNA TGTGCCAGCAGCCATAGGACGGCTACCTACGAGCAGTACTTC. Translation: CASSHRTATYEQYF.

This clone was seen a handful of times. This sequence joins TRBV6-1 and TRBJ2-5; TRBD2 is a possible D gene (5 bases). Trimming removed 6 bases from V and 10 bases from J, with 12 bases in between. The CDR3 covers 11 residues. CDR1 is MNHNS, CDR2 SASEGT, per germline. The CDR3 is CASSKRVDQYF. CDR3 in DNA: TGTGCCAGCAGCAAGAGGGTGGACCAGTACTTC.

The chain is built from TRBV27 and TRBJ2-5, with a weak D call TRBD1 (6 bases). The V gene's germline CDR1 is MNHEY and CDR2 SMNVEV (reference sequence). V was clipped by 2 bases and J by 2 bases, with 15 bases between them. The CDR3 totals 16 residues. The CDR3 protein is CASSLTYRVDQETQYF. CDR3 sequence (DNA): TGTGCCAGCAGTTTAACTTACAGGGTCGATCAAGAGACCCAGTACTTC.

The chain carries TRBV5-1 and TRBJ2-5; perhaps TRBD2 as D (6 bases). Trimming stripped 3 bases from V and 1 base from J, with 13 bases between. CDR3 size: 15 residues. The germline V gene has CDR1 SGHRS and CDR2 YFSETQ. This CDR3 reads CASSSDLAIQETQYF. The CDR3, as DNA: TGCGCCAGCAGCTCGGATCTAGCGATCCAAGAGACCCAGTACTTC.

Only a few counts were recorded for this clone. V gene TRBV9 combines with J gene TRBJ1-1; D uncertain. Germline values: CDR1 SGDLS, CDR2 YYNGEE. Trimming shortened V by 7 bases and J by 2 bases, and 15 bases separated the two germline ends. CDR3 length equals 14 residues. The DNA of the CDR3 is TGTGCCAGCGGGAGTGGACGGGTAAACACTGAAGCTTTCTTT. This codes for CASGSGRVNTEAFF.